This paragraph reports one T cell receptor beta chain. TCRdb keeps only in-frame clones here, not all; method: immunoSEQ multiplex PCR. Of more than 65,000 clones listed, 85% to 95% are singletons. The CDR3 runs 17 residues. The germline V gene has CDR1 MNHEY and CDR2 SMNVEV (reference sequence). The trim removed 5 bases at V and 4 bases at J, leaving 12 bases unmatched. This entry is derived from a study of OX40 agonist ivuxolimab in advanced cancers. At the level of the study: In this cohort, patients received ivuxolimab, an agonistic anti-OX40 (CD134) antibody. Patients were treated with intravenous ivuxolimab, dosed at 0.01 to 10 mg/kg and infused every 2 weeks.

This receptor was taken from an adult with an advanced solid tumor such as melanoma, head and neck, liver or kidney cancer. The sample here was CD4+ or CD8+ T cells sorted from blood, taken in a trial of the OX40 agonist ivuxolimab. This sequence joins TRBV27 and TRBJ2-2, with 8 bases that match TRBD1. CDR3 in DNA: TGTGCCAGCAGTCTATTGGACAGGGCGGGACCCACCGGGGAGCTGTTTTTT. Its protein is CASSLLDRAGPTGELFF.